This TCR beta chain was sequenced during a study of cytomegalovirus exposure and HLA in healthy donors. Primers included in the PCR were 60 Vbeta and 13 Jbeta primers. Data came from immunoSEQ multiplex PCR; TCRdb stores just in-frame clones and leaves some out. This table has 95,000 to 100,000 clones, roughly three quarters appearing once. Of note for this clone: The antigen is unknown. This likely comes from a read error, as the CDR3 has no conserved phenylalanine or tryptophan at its end.

The CDR3 covers 13 residues. The germline CDR1 and CDR2 sequences are SGDLS and YYNGEE. Study-wide results and limits: Most TCR sequences were seen very rarely across donors, but some public TCRs occurred in many. Certain indistinguishable V segments, among them TRBV6-2 and TRBV6-3, were excluded. The records held CMV serostatus as the only immune exposure information.

V is TRBV9 and J is TRBJ1-1; D remains ambiguous. This clonotype was obtained from a female donor in good health and CMV-seronegative. Sequenced material: PBMCs. CDR3 in DNA: TGTGCCAGCAGCGTCCCCGGGAACACTGAGGCTTTCCTT. It specifies CASSVPGNTEAFL.